This T cell receptor (beta chain) is drawn from a study of T cell changes during pregnancy in multiple sclerosis. This clone was counted a single time. Only in-frame clones appear in the TCRdb table, and some are missing; sequencing was by immunoSEQ multiplex PCR. The table shows approximately 70,000 clones, with 92% occurring only once. The TCR sequence derives from a female donor with multiple sclerosis, enrolled in a pregnancy study. Material: peripheral blood, obtained in the second trimester of pregnancy.

The CDR3 sequence: CASSQFGTGGTEQYF. CDR3 nucleotide sequence: TGCGCCAGCAGCCAATTCGGGACAGGGGGGACCGAGCAGTACTTC. The rearrangement joins TRBV4-3 to TRBJ2-7, with 11 positions matching TRBD1. Germline V gene lookup returns CDR1 LGHNA and CDR2 YSLEER. Trimming at V came to 2 bases and at J to 6 bases, leaving 6 bases not matched to a gene. The CDR3 runs 15 residues.